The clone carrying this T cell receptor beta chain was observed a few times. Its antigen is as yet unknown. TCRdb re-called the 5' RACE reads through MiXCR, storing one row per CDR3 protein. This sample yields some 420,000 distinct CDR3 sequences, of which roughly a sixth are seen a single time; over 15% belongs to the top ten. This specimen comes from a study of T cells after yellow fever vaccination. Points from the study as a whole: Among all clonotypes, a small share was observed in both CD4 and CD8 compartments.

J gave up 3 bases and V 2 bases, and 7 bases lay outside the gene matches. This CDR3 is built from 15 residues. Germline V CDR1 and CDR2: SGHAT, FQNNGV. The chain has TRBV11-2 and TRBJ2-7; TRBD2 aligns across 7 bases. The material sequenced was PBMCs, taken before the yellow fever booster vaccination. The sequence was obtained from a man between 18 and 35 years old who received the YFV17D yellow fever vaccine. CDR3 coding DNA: TGTGCCAGCAGCTTACCGGAAAGCGGGATCTACGAGCAGTACTTC. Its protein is CASSLPESGIYEQYF.